Shown below are 16 T cell receptor beta chains from a single sample sequenced in a study of T cells expressing NK-cell markers. TCRdb re-analyzed the 5' RACE reads; it lists each CDR3 protein once, without DNA. The table for this sample gives roughly 390,000 distinct CDR3 sequences. The sample comprised blood T cells: a sorted CD56 or NKG2C T cell subset, CD4+ or CD8+ T cells, or bulk PBMC T cells (not recorded which). The receptor source for this set is a man aged 18-70 years in good health.

The chain links TRBV5-4 to TRBJ2-1; absent DNA, TCRdb's TRBD1 call cannot be checked. The CDR3 extends over 15 amino acids. The V gene's germline CDR1 is SGHNT and CDR2 YYREEE (reference sequence). The CDR3 spells CASRKDEGLENEQFF.

V and J are TRBV7-6 and TRBJ2-7; TCRdb indicates TRBD2, and absent DNA this call remains unverified. The CDR3 extends over 14 amino acids. CDR1 and CDR2 (germline): SGHVS, FNYEAQ. This chain's CDR3 is CASSPLALRYEQYF.

The V gene is TRBV18, the J gene TRBJ2-2; TCRdb lists TRBD1, though no DNA is available to test this call. Germline V gives CDR1 KGHSH, CDR2 LQKENI. The CDR3 has 15 residues. This chain's CDR3 is CASSPNDRADGELFF.

The rearrangement uses TRBV10-3 and TRBJ1-4; the TCRdb call, TRBD1, lacks DNA for checking. Germline CDR1 ENHRY, CDR2 SYGVKD. This CDR3 contains 16 residues. CDR3 residues: CAISRDSPATNEKLFF.

J is TRBJ2-1 and V is TRBV14; absent DNA, TCRdb's TRBD2 call cannot be checked. The CDR3 consists of 16 residues. CDR1 and CDR2 from the germline V gene are SGHDN and FVKESK. This chain's CDR3 is CASSQAVLARTDEQFF.

This chain joins TRBV28 and TRBJ2-7. There are 14 residues in the CDR3. Looked up from germline, CDR1 is MDHEN and CDR2 is SYDVKM. CDR3 in amino acids: CASRQRQGLYEQYF.

This sequence joins TRBV4-1 and TRBJ1-1; no DNA is available, so the TRBD1 call from TCRdb remains unchecked. The CDR3 consists of 16 residues. CDR1 MGHRA and CDR2 YSYEKL come from the germline V gene. CDR3 loop: CASSRSWGAGNTEAFF.

The rearrangement uses TRBV5-1 and TRBJ2-3; no DNA is available, so the TRBD1 call from TCRdb remains unchecked. Germline V gene lookup returns CDR1 SGHRS and CDR2 YFSETQ. The CDR3 loop spans 17 amino acids. The CDR3 spells CASLPTSRDRGTDTQYF.

This chain joins TRBV11-1 and TRBJ1-6; the TCRdb call, TRBD1, lacks DNA for checking. In germline, CDR1 is SGHAT, CDR2 FQDESV (reference sequence). The CDR3 is 18 residues long. CDR3 sequence: CASSLVGRGLGDNSPLHF.

The rearrangement uses TRBV20-1 and TRBJ2-5; TCRdb indicates TRBD2, and absent DNA this call remains unverified. The CDR3 spans 15 residues. The V gene's germline CDR1 is DFQATT and CDR2 SNEGSKA (reference sequence). The CDR3 sequence is CSAPLKLAVKETQYF.

The V call is TRBV27, the J call TRBJ2-7. Germline CDR1 reads MNHEY; CDR2 reads SMNVEV (reference sequence). The CDR3 has 13 residues. The CDR3 loop is CASSFHGTYEQYF.

This chain uses TRBV7-2 with TRBJ2-2; the D gene TCRdb calls, TRBD2, cannot be checked with no DNA. Germline loops: CDR1 SGHTA, CDR2 FQGNSA. The CDR3 runs to 16 residues. This CDR3 reads CASSARTSGGAGELFF.

This chain uses TRBV4-2 with TRBJ1-1. Germline CDR1 is LGHNA and CDR2 is YNFKEQ. The CDR3 runs to 15 residues. CDR3 sequence: CASSQEVSFDTEAFF.

This rearrangement joins TRBV6-1 to TRBJ2-4; TCRdb gives TRBD1 as the D gene, but with no DNA this cannot be confirmed. The CDR3 consists of 14 residues. Germline-derived CDR1 and CDR2 are MNHNS and SASEGT. This CDR3 is CASKAGTAKNIQYF.

The chain uses TRBV24-1 and TRBJ2-3. Germline V gives CDR1 KGHDR, CDR2 SFDVKD. The CDR3 has 14 amino acids. The CDR3 here is CATSDLLVSDTQYF.

V is TRBV6-1 and J is TRBJ1-2. The CDR3 has 14 residues. Germline V lookup: CDR1 MNHNS, CDR2 SASEGT. The CDR3 loop is CASSPTSGNYGYTF.